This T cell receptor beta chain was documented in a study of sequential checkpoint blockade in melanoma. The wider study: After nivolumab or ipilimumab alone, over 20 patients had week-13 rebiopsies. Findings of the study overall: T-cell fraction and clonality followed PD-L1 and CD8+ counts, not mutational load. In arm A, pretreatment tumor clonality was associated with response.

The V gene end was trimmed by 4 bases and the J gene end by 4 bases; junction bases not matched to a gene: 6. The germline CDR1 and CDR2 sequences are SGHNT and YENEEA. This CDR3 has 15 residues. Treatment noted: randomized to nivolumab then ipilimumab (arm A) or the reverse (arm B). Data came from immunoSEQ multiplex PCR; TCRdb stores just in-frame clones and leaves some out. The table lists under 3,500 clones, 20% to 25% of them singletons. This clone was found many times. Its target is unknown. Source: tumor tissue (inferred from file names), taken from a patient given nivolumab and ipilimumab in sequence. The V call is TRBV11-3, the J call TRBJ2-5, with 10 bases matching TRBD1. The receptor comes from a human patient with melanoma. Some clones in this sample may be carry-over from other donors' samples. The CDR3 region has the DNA TGTGCCAGCAGCTCGGGACAGGGGCGAGGAGAGACCCAGTACTTC. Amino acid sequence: CASSSGQGRGETQYF.